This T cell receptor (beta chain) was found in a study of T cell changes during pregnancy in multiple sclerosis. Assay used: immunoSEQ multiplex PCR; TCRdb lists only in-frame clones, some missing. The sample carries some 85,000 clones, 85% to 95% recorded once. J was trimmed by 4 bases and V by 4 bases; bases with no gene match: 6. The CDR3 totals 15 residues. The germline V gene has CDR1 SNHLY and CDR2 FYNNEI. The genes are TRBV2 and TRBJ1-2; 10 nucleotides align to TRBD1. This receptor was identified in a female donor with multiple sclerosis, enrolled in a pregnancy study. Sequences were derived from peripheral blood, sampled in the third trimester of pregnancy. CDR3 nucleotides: TGTGCCAGCAGTGGACAGGGGGCAGTGGGCTATGGCTACACCTTC. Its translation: CASSGQGAVGYGYTF.